Each of the 22 T cell receptor beta chains below was sequenced from the same sample in a study of PD-1 blockade in classical Hodgkin lymphoma. Produced via immunoSEQ multiplex PCR; TCRdb's table is partial and in-frame only. Of tens of thousands of clones in the sample, over 70% were seen once. All trial patients relapsed after autologous stem cell transplantation. The specimen comprised peripheral blood mononuclear cells (PBMCs), sampled at baseline. These receptors were taken from a human donor with classical Hodgkin lymphoma.

The rearrangement uses TRBV7-2 and TRBJ2-5, with 7 bases lining up with TRBD1. This CDR3 contains 16 residues. The trim removed 5 bases at V and 4 bases at J, leaving 13 bases unmatched. Per germline, CDR1 SGHTA and CDR2 FQGNSA. In DNA form, the CDR3 reads TGTGCCAGCAGCCCTCTGACAGGGATTGGAGCAGAGACCCAGTACTTC. Its protein product is CASSPLTGIGAETQYF.

The V and J genes are TRBV6-4 and TRBJ2-1; 10 bases line up with TRBD2. Trimming removed 6 bases from V and 1 base from J; junction bases left unmatched: 6. From germline, CDR1 is MRHNA and CDR2 SNTAGT. The CDR3 has 16 amino acids. CDR3 residues: CASSSEGLASYNEQFF. Written as DNA, the CDR3 is TGTGCCAGCAGCTCTGAGGGACTAGCGTCCTACAATGAGCAGTTCTTC.

On this clone: At one boundary the junction diverges from the germline segment, which might be a read error. The chain couples TRBV7-7 to TRBJ2-1; 11 positions match TRBD2. The CDR3 extends over 15 amino acids. Germline CDR1 reads SSHAT; CDR2 reads FNYEAQ (reference sequence). CDR3 sequence (DNA): TGTGCTAGCAGCCTGGGACTAGCGGCATACAATGAGCAGTTCTTC. It encodes CASSLGLAAYNEQFF. Full variable domain (missing parts from reference TRBV7-7 and TRBJ2-1): GAGVSQSPRYKVTKRGQDVTLRCDPISSHATLYWYQQALGQGPEFLTYFNYEAQPDKSGLPSDRFSAERPEGSISTLTIQRTEQRDSAMYRCASSLGLAAYNEQFFGPGTRLTVL.

The chain carries TRBV30 and TRBJ2-7; the D is unclear. Deletions cut 5 bases from V and 1 base from J, with 15 bases between. Germline assignment: CDR1 GTSNPN and CDR2 SVGIG (reference sequence). CDR3 length: 14 amino acids. The CDR3 is CAWQTLGMSYEQYF. The CDR3 DNA is TGTGCCTGGCAGACCCTAGGGATGTCCTACGAGCAGTACTTC.

This clone came up once. This sequence joins TRBV5-1 and TRBJ2-5; D may be TRBD1 (6 bases). CDR1 and CDR2 (germline): SGHRS, YFSETQ. V was cut by 2 bases and J by 4 bases, with 9 bases left in between. The CDR3 totals 13 residues. CDR3 sequence reads: CASSFLQGETQYF. The CDR3 DNA reads TGCGCCAGCAGCTTCTTACAGGGAGAGACCCAGTACTTC.

This chain links TRBV2 with TRBJ2-7; D unclear. The CDR3 loop spans 11 amino acids. V gave up 11 bases and J gave up 2 bases, with 10 bases separating them. CDR1 is SNHLY and CDR2 is FYNNEI in the germline V gene. CDR3 sequence: CASGQTYEQYV. CDR3 nucleotides: TGTGCCTCCGGGCAGACCTACGAGCAGTACGTC.

This clone appeared a single time. The gene calls are TRBV5-1 and TRBJ1-1; the D is unclear. The V end was cut by 1 base, the J end by 1 base, with 5 bases between. The CDR3 totals 13 residues. From germline, CDR1 is SGHRS and CDR2 YFSETQ. CDR3 nucleotide sequence: TGCGCCAGCAGCTTGTTGGGGAACACTGAAGCTTTCTTT. Translation: CASSLLGNTEAFF.

The chain combines TRBV5-4 with TRBJ2-3; perhaps TRBD1 as D (6 bases). Germline V gene sequence: CDR1 SGHNT, CDR2 YYREEE (reference sequence). The ends were cut back, 0 bases at V and 5 bases at J, with 10 bases in the middle. The length of the CDR3 is 14 residues. This chain's CDR3 is CASSLDRVRDTQYF. The CDR3 coding sequence is TGTGCCAGCAGCTTGGACAGGGTCAGAGATACGCAGTATTTT.

The DNA for the CDR3 is TGTGCCAGCAGCTTCCCAGTGGGGCTCTCCTACGAGCAGTACTTC. It translates to CASSFPVGLSYEQYF. The chain carries TRBV7-2 and TRBJ2-7; TRBD1 is a possible D gene (5 bases). This CDR3 is built from 15 residues. Trimming cost V 3 bases and J 0 bases, with 12 bases left between them. The germline gives CDR1 SGHTA, CDR2 FQGNSA.

This clone was counted a few times. This chain uses TRBV4-3 with TRBJ1-2; possible D gene TRBD1, 5 bases. In germline, CDR1 is LGHNA, CDR2 YSLEER. The CDR3 runs 15 residues. V dropped 0 bases and J dropped 4 bases, with 12 bases sitting between them. As DNA, the CDR3 is TGCGCCAGCAGCCAAGAGGGGGGAGTTGGCTATGGCTACACCTTC. Translation gives CASSQEGGVGYGYTF.

The J gene is TRBJ2-3, the V gene TRBV6-5, with D possibly being TRBD1 (5 bases). The CDR3 runs to 13 residues. V was trimmed by 6 bases and J by 3 bases, leaving 10 bases between them. Per germline, CDR1 MNHEY and CDR2 SVGAGI. The CDR3 DNA reads TGTGCCAGCAGGACCCCAGGGACAGATACGCAGTATTTT. Translating it yields CASRTPGTDTQYF.

The chain uses TRBV5-8 and TRBJ2-2, with a weak D call TRBD1 (6 bases). CDR3 length: 15 residues. Germline V gives CDR1 SGHTS, CDR2 YDEGEE. V lost 1 base, J lost 3 bases, and 10 bases lay in between. For the CDR3, the DNA is TGTGCCAGCAGCTTGTGGGGGCTCGACACCGGGGAGCTGTTTTTT. As protein: CASSLWGLDTGELFF.

Here the CDR3 DNA reads TGCGCCAGCAGCCCTCCTAGCGAGGGGGAAGATGGCTACACCTTC. Protein product: CASSPPSEGEDGYTF. The rearrangement joins TRBV4-3 to TRBJ1-2, with a weak D call TRBD1 (6 bases). The length of the CDR3 is 15 residues. V shed 4 bases and J shed 6 bases, with 18 bases lying between them. Germline CDR1 reads LGHNA; CDR2 reads YSLEER.

The chain carries TRBV13 and TRBJ2-7, with D possibly TRBD2 on 6 matching bases. CDR3 length: 15 residues. Per the germline V gene, CDR1 is PRHDT and CDR2 is FYEKMQ (reference sequence). Trimming shortened V by 6 bases and J by 0 bases, and 15 bases separated the two germline ends. The CDR3, as DNA: TGTGCCAGCAGTCTCGGGACTCTGGGCTCCTACGAGCAGTACGTC. It yields the protein CASSLGTLGSYEQYV.

The chain has TRBV4-3 and TRBJ1-4, with 8 nucleotides matching TRBD1. CDR1 is LGHNA and CDR2 is YSLEER in the germline V gene. The CDR3 is 15 residues long. V lost 1 base to trimming and J lost 8 bases; unmatched junction nucleotides: 6. The chain's CDR3 is CASSQGTGRLEKLFF. CDR3 in DNA: TGCGCCAGCAGCCAAGGGACAGGGAGGTTGGAAAAACTGTTTTTT.

The chain combines TRBV7-9 with TRBJ1-2; TRBD1 matches 9 bases. CDR1 is SEHNR and CDR2 is FQNEAQ in the germline V gene (reference sequence). V gave up 8 bases and J gave up 3 bases; unmatched junction bases: 4. The CDR3 has 13 residues. This chain's CDR3 is CASRQGEDYGYTF. The CDR3 bases are TGTGCCAGCCGACAGGGGGAAGACTATGGCTACACCTTC.

The chain links TRBV19 to TRBJ2-7, with 7 bases that match TRBD2. The V gene end was trimmed by 2 bases and the J gene end by 7 bases; junction bases not matched to a gene: 11. Germline-derived CDR1 and CDR2 are LNHDA and SQIVND (reference sequence). CDR3 size: 15 residues. CDR3 amino acids: CASSINWEGSGEQYF. CDR3 nucleotides: TGTGCCAGTAGTATAAATTGGGAGGGGTCGGGGGAGCAGTACTTC.

With regard to this clone: Other DNA sequences in this specimen translate into the identical CDR3. This sequence joins TRBV6-5 and TRBJ1-1, with D unresolved. The CDR3 is 15 amino acids. Germline CDR1 MNHEY, CDR2 SVGAGI. V gave up 2 bases and J gave up 3 bases, with 13 bases separating them. The DNA of the CDR3 is TGTGCCAGCAGTTACAGTAGGGTAGGCGACACTGAAGCTTTCTTT. Translated, it gives CASSYSRVGDTEAFF.

The chain carries TRBV13 and TRBJ2-2; D uncertain. V shed 1 base and J shed 8 bases, with 14 bases lying between them. The length of the CDR3 is 15 residues. Germline-derived CDR1 and CDR2 are PRHDT and FYEKMQ (reference sequence). The CDR3 sequence: CASSLAPEFLGELFF. CDR3 nucleotides: TGTGCCAGCAGCTTAGCCCCGGAATTCTTGGGGGAGCTGTTTTTT.

The chain couples TRBV2 to TRBJ2-7, with TRBD2 matching 13 bases. The length of the CDR3 is 17 residues. With 6 bases clipped from V and 5 bases from J, the junction kept 13 bases outside the gene matches. Germline-derived CDR1 and CDR2 are SNHLY and FYNNEI. In nucleotides, the CDR3 is TGTGCCAGCAGGGCAGCCTCCGGGACTAGCGGGATAGACGAGCAGTACGTC. This codes for CASRAASGTSGIDEQYV.

The chain combines TRBV7-9 with TRBJ1-5; 10 nucleotides line up with TRBD1. The CDR3 runs 14 residues. CDR1 and CDR2 from the germline V gene are SEHNR and FQNEAQ (reference sequence). The V and J ends lost 4 bases and 9 bases, in that order; junction bases with no gene match: 6. DNA for the CDR3: TGTGCCAGCAGCTCTGGACAGGGGGGTAGGCCCCAGCATTTT. Protein: CASSSGQGGRPQHF.

This chain uses TRBV6-4 with TRBJ2-7; unclear D gene. Germline V gene sequence: CDR1 MRHNA, CDR2 SNTAGT. The CDR3 is made up of 10 amino acids. With 4 bases removed from V and 7 bases from J, the gap between germline ends came to 5 bases. The CDR3 DNA reads TGTGCCAGCAGTGCCAGGGAGCAGTACGTC. Amino acids: CASSAREQYV.